This T cell receptor beta chain comes out of a study of blood T cells in healthy people across ages. The CDR3 extends over 12 amino acids. V was trimmed by 1 base and J by 10 bases, leaving 11 bases between them. Germline V gene sequence: CDR1 SGHRS, CDR2 YFSETQ. General observations from the study: Estimated diversity across one million T cells was deemed an underestimate. The study found more naive CD4+ cells and higher diversity in long-lived than aged donors.

It was with a sample-barcoded 5' primer and a J-beta primer mix that a second PCR of about 6 to 11 cycles was run. From the 5' RACE reads, TCRdb called clonotypes with MiXCR, one entry per CDR3 protein. The sample carries 1.2 million to 1.5 million distinct CDR3 sequences, roughly 40% recorded once. This clonotype was seen only a few times. Its antigen is unknown. This clonotype was sampled from a young woman in good health. The sequencing sample was made of blood. V and J are TRBV5-1 and TRBJ1-1; no firm D call. The CDR3 bases are TGCGCCAGCAGCTTGTCGGGTGGCGGAGCTTTCTTT. Encoded protein: CASSLSGGGAFF.